This TCR beta chain was sequenced for a study of cytomegalovirus exposure and HLA in healthy donors. Concerning this clone: Its antigen is still unknown.

V dropped 6 bases and J dropped 1 base, with 10 bases sitting between them. Germline CDR1 and CDR2: MNHEY and SVGAGI. CDR3 length: 15 residues. Study results and limitations: A later analysis linked around 15,000 TCR beta sequences to HLA alleles at 0.05 false discovery rate. Analyses of presence and absence presupposed an approximately uniform sequencing depth across donors. Later analysis reportedly placed an Asian-associated ancestry cluster below the roughly 700-donor mean in N-insertions. V- and J-gene trimming in TCR beta was tied to a missense DCLRE1C variant by an analysis performed later.

With 60 Vbeta and 13 Jbeta primers, the PCR was carried out. Clones were sequenced by immunoSEQ multiplex PCR, and TCRdb holds only the in-frame ones, with some missing. The data hold approximately 160,000 clones, with around 72% observed a single time. Sequenced material: PBMCs. The clonotype was recovered from a man aged 50-60 years in good health and CMV-seronegative. J is TRBJ2-6 and V is TRBV6-5; maybe TRBD1 (6 bases). The CDR3 reads CASSPGASGANVLTF. Here the CDR3 DNA reads TGTGCCAGCAGCCCAGGGGCGTCTGGGGCCAACGTCCTGACTTTC.